Each of the 3 T cell receptor beta chains below was sequenced from the same sample in a study of cytomegalovirus exposure and HLA in healthy donors. Both 60 Vbeta primers and 13 Jbeta primers went into the PCR. Measured with immunoSEQ multiplex PCR; TCRdb has only the in-frame clones, and not every one. The sample gives about 61,000 clones, roughly nine tenths of which show up once; about 1.6% is in the top ten. The sample comprised PBMCs. The receptors were sampled from a man aged 25 to 40 in good health and CMV-seropositive.

The chain links TRBV10-3 to TRBJ2-1; 10 positions match TRBD2. The CDR3 contains 16 residues. CDR1 and CDR2 (germline): ENHRY, SYGVKD. The trim removed 6 bases at V and 5 bases at J, leaving 10 bases unmatched. This chain's CDR3 is CAIRTVAGGPNNEQFF. The CDR3 DNA follows: TGTGCCATCAGAACCGTAGCGGGAGGACCAAACAATGAGCAGTTCTTC.

This chain joins TRBV4-1 and TRBJ2-5; 8 bases line up with TRBD2. Gene TRBJ2-7 matches the end of the DNA better, so the J call may be wrong. Germline-derived CDR1 and CDR2 are MGHRA and YSYEKL. The CDR3 has 15 amino acids. CDR3 residues: CASSQTSDLSYEQYF. CDR3 sequence (DNA): TGCGCCAGCAGCCAGACTAGCGACTTATCCTACGAGCAGTACTTC.

The J gene is TRBJ1-3, the V gene TRBV6-1; TRBD1 agrees at 7 bases. Trimming took 2 bases from V and 3 from J; bases not matched to a gene: 7. Per germline, CDR1 MNHNS and CDR2 SASEGT. This CDR3 comprises 16 residues. The CDR3 loop is CASSEFYRDSGNTIYF. The CDR3 DNA follows: TGTGCCAGCAGTGAATTCTACAGGGACAGTGGAAACACCATATATTTT.